These 14 T cell receptor beta chains share one sample of origin, sequenced in a study of early T cells in non-severe SARS-CoV-2 infection. TCRdb ran MiXCR on the 5' RACE reads and lists one entry per CDR3 protein. This table holds tens of thousands of distinct CDR3 sequences, 3.5% to 5% found once. Sequencing was carried out using whole blood. The source of these receptors is an adult who was a healthcare worker with PCR-confirmed SARS-CoV-2 infection or an uninfected control (not recorded which).

This clonotype was seen repeatedly, ten times or more. V usage is TRBV12-3 or TRBV12-4 and J usage is TRBJ1-2; possibly TRBD1 for D (5 bases). This CDR3 is 14 amino acids long. Between the trimmed V and J ends, which lost 6 bases and 3 bases, there was a span of 14 bases. CDR3 nucleotides: TGTGCCAGCAGCCTGGCAGGGTATGACTATGGCTACACCTTC. Translating it yields CASSLAGYDYGYTF.

This clonotype has ten or more counts. This chain links TRBV7-9 with TRBJ1-4; 10 positions match TRBD1. There are 15 residues in the CDR3. CDR1 SEHNR and CDR2 FQNEAQ come from the germline V gene (reference sequence). Trimming at V came to 3 bases and at J to 7 bases, leaving 5 bases not matched to a gene. DNA for the CDR3: TGTGCCAGCAGCTTTAGACAGGGGGCGGGTGAAAAACTGTTTTTT. Amino acids: CASSFRQGAGEKLFF.

This chain uses TRBV6-2 or TRBV6-3 with TRBJ2-6; tentative D call: TRBD2 (5 bases). The CDR3 has 15 amino acids. Per germline, CDR1 MNHEY and CDR2 SVGEGT. Trimming took 7 bases from V and 1 from J, leaving 11 bases between them. The CDR3 is CASTPTGSGANVLTF. DNA of the CDR3: TGTGCCAGCACCCCGACGGGATCTGGGGCCAACGTCCTGACTTTC.

This clonotype turned up a few times. The chain uses TRBV12-3 or TRBV12-4 and TRBJ2-7, with D maybe TRBD1 (5 bases). The CDR3 spans 14 residues. V dropped 1 base and J dropped 6 bases, with 13 bases sitting between them. This chain's CDR3 is CASSLEGMVREQYF. The DNA of the CDR3 is TGTGCCAGCAGTTTAGAGGGGATGGTACGCGAGCAGTACTTC.

This clonotype was detected ten times or more. The chain carries TRBV7-8 and TRBJ1-1; 8 bases fit TRBD1. This CDR3 is built from 15 residues. The ends lost 7 bases at V and 3 bases at J; junction bases unmatched: 10. CDR1 and CDR2 (germline): SGHVS, FQNEAQ. CDR3 region: CASTPRTGRDTEAFF. The DNA of the CDR3 is TGTGCCAGCACCCCCCGGACAGGGCGAGACACTGAAGCTTTCTTT.

This chain uses TRBV6-6 with TRBJ2-1; D unresolved. Trimming took off 6 bases at V and 0 bases at J, with 15 bases between the two ends. The CDR3 has 16 residues. Germline loops: CDR1 MNHNY, CDR2 SVGAGI (reference sequence). As DNA, the CDR3 is TGTGCCAGCAGCACCACTTTAAGGAGCTCCTACAATGAGCAGTTCTTC. As protein: CASSTTLRSSYNEQFF.

This clonotype was counted at least ten times. The genes are TRBV11-2 and TRBJ2-7; 8 bases map to TRBD1. Germline lookup yields CDR1 SGHAT and CDR2 FQNNGV. CDR3 length: 15 residues. J gave up 5 bases and V 5 bases, and 11 bases lay outside the gene matches. The CDR3: CASSRFETGVDEQYF. As DNA, the CDR3 is TGTGCCAGCAGCCGATTTGAGACAGGGGTCGACGAGCAGTACTTC.

This clonotype was seen many times. The V gene is TRBV28, the J gene TRBJ2-2; TRBD2 agrees at 15 bases. V gave up 5 bases and J gave up 1 base; unmatched junction bases: 5. Germline values: CDR1 MDHEN, CDR2 SYDVKM. The CDR3 length is 18 residues. CDR3 region: CASSPRTSGGVNTGELFF. CDR3 DNA: TGTGCCAGCAGTCCCCGGACTAGCGGGGGGGTGAACACCGGGGAGCTGTTTTTT. The full variable domain, its missing parts supplied by reference TRBV28 and TRBJ2-2, is DVKVTQSSRYLVKRTGEKVFLECVQDMDHENMFWYRQDPGLGLRLIYFSYDVKMKEKGDIPEGYSVSREKKERFSLILESASTNQTSMYLCASSPRTSGGVNTGELFFGEGSRLTVL.

This clonotype was observed many times. The rearrangement links TRBV20-1 to TRBJ2-5; 7 nucleotides line up with TRBD1. The germline V gene has CDR1 DFQATT and CDR2 SNEGSKA (reference sequence). The CDR3 has 14 residues. V shed 6 bases, J shed 2 bases, and the junction held 9 bases outside the gene matches. The CDR3, as DNA: TGCAGTGCCGGTCTTGTCAGGGGGCAAGAGACCCAGTACTTC. The encoded protein is CSAGLVRGQETQYF.

Ten or more counts support this clonotype. This chain connects TRBV6-5 to TRBJ1-1, with 7 bases aligning to TRBD1. J gave up 1 base and V 2 bases, and 1 base lay outside the gene matches. Germline-derived CDR1 and CDR2 are MNHEY and SVGAGI. The CDR3 is made up of 14 amino acids. DNA of the CDR3: TGTGCCAGCAGTTACGGACAGGCGAACACTGAAGCTTTCTTT. Encoded protein: CASSYGQANTEAFF.

This clonotype has ten or more counts. V usage is TRBV30 and J usage is TRBJ2-2, with TRBD1 matching over 9 bases. From germline, CDR1 is GTSNPN and CDR2 SVGIG (reference sequence). With 5 bases clipped from V and 6 bases from J, the junction kept 4 bases outside the gene matches. The CDR3 totals 13 residues. DNA for the CDR3: TGTGCCTGGTTCGACAGGGGGGCCGGGGAGCTGTTTTTT. This codes for CAWFDRGAGELFF.

There are many counts of this clonotype. The chain uses TRBV11-2 and TRBJ2-1; 12 bases align to TRBD2. The CDR3 sequence is 16 residues long. Per germline, CDR1 SGHAT and CDR2 FQNNGV. V lost 5 bases, J lost 6 bases, and 8 bases stayed unmatched. DNA for the CDR3: TGTGCCAGCAGCGGGTCTAGCGGGGGGGGCTCCAATGAGCAGTTCTTC. It specifies CASSGSSGGGSNEQFF. The full variable domain, rest sourced from reference TRBV11-2 and TRBJ2-1, is EAGVAQSPRYKIIEKRQSVAFWCNPISGHATLYWYQQILGQGPKLLIQFQNNGVVDDSQLPKDRFSAERLKGVDSTLKIQPAKLEDSAVYLCASSGSSGGGSNEQFFGPGTRLTVL.

This clonotype has a handful of counts. The V and J genes are TRBV12-3 or TRBV12-4 and TRBJ1-2; D remains ambiguous. The ends were cut back, 5 bases at V and 2 bases at J, with 15 bases in the middle. There are 15 residues in the CDR3. DNA for the CDR3: TGTGCCAGCAGTCCCAGGATGTTGGGGAACTATGGCTACACCTTC. It encodes CASSPRMLGNYGYTF.

The table lists this clonotype with many counts. V gene TRBV10-3 combines with J gene TRBJ2-3; D not certain. There are 11 residues in the CDR3. Trimming cost V 3 bases and J 6 bases, with 4 bases left between them. Germline values: CDR1 ENHRY, CDR2 SYGVKD. The CDR3 DNA reads TGTGCCATCAGTGAAGCGGATACGCAGTATTTT. Translation: CAISEADTQYF.